This paragraph reports one T cell receptor (beta chain). Its antigen is unidentified. These data originate in a study of T cell responses to AZD1222 COVID-19 vaccine. Study summary: Combined were second doses at about 4 or about 12 weeks.

V trimming: 6 bases; J trimming: 4 bases; junction bases outside the gene matches: 17. The CDR3 contains 17 residues. Germline CDR1 reads ENHRY; CDR2 reads SYGVKD. TCRdb's table, derived via immunoSEQ multiplex PCR, lists solely in-frame clones and lacks some. The repertoire holds about 150,000 clones, with about 87% as singletons. General study findings and limits: Unmutated variant regions reportedly attract nearly half of all spike-specific TCRs.

The chain has TRBV10-3 and TRBJ2-7; 8 bases are shared with TRBD1. Here the sequenced sample was peripheral blood, taken on day 0 of AZD1222 vaccination. The clonotype was recovered from an adult in good health. CDR3 region: CAISGFEDRAGGYEQYF. The CDR3 DNA follows: TGTGCCATCAGCGGTTTCGAGGACAGGGCGGGTGGGTACGAGCAGTACTTC.